The entry that follows covers one T cell receptor (beta chain) sequence. Its antigen is unidentified. Regarding treatment: about 20 received Ad26.COV2.S at low or high dose, single or two shots; roughly five received placebo; per-sample allocation not given. On day 63 after the first injection, vaccine and placebo recipients gave samples. This sample is drawn from a study of Ad26.COV2.S vaccination and SARS-CoV-2 variants. Study-wide results and caveats: Spike-specific CD8+ and CD4+ T cell responses reportedly showed substantial breadth after vaccination.

The table came from immunoSEQ multiplex PCR; TCRdb's copy has only in-frame clones and leaves some out. The profile covers 320,000 or so clones, with about nine tenths appearing a single time and 5% to 6.5% taken by the ten largest. V shed 3 bases, J shed 7 bases, and the junction held 9 bases outside the gene matches. This CDR3 is 15 amino acids long. The germline gives CDR1 MNHEY, CDR2 SVGEGT. The receptor was derived from a person between 18 and 65 years old who received the Ad26.COV2.S COVID-19 vaccine or a placebo. Sequencing used peripheral blood, obtained in a trial of Ad26.COV2.S vaccine versus placebo. The genes are TRBV6-2 or TRBV6-3 and TRBJ2-1; 7 positions agree with TRBD2. The CDR3 DNA is TGTGCCAGCAGTTATAAGGGGCGGGAGTATAATGAGCAGTTCTTC. It encodes CASSYKGREYNEQFF.